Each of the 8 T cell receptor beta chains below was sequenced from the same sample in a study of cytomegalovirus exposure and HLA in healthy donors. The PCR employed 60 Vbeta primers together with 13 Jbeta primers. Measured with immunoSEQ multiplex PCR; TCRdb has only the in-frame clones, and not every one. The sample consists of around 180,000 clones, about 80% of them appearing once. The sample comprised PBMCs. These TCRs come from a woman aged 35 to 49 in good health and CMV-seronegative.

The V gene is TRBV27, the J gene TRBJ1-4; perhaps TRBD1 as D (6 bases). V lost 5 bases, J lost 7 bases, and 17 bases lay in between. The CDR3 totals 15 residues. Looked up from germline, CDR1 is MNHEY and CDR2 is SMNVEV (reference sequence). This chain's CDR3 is CASSLHRVGVEKLFF. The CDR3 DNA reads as TGTGCCAGCAGTCTACACAGGGTGGGAGTTGAAAAACTGTTTTTT.

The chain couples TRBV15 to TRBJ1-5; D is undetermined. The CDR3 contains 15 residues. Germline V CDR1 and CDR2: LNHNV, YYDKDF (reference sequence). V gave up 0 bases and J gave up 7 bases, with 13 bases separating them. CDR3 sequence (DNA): TGTGCCACCAGCAGAGATCGGGTGGAGGGACAGCCCCAGCATTTT. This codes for CATSRDRVEGQPQHF.

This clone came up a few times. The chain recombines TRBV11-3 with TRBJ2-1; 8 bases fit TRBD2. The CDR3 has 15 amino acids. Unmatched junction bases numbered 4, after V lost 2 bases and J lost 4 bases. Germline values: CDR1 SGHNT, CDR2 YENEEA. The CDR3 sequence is CASSLRLALYNEQFF. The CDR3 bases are TGTGCCAGCAGCTTAAGACTAGCGCTTTACAATGAGCAGTTCTTC.

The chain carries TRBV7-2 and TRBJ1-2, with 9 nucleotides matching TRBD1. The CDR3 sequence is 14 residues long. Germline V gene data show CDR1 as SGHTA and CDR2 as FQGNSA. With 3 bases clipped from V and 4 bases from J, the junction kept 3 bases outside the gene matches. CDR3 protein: CASSLGQGGYGYTF. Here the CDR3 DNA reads TGTGCCAGCAGCTTGGGACAGGGTGGCTATGGCTACACCTTC.

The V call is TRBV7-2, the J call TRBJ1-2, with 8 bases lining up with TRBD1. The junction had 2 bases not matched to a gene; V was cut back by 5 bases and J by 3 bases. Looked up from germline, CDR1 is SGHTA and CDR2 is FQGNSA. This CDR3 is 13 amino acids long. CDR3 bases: TGTGCCAGCAGCGAGGGACAGGACTATGGCTACACCTTC. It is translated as CASSEGQDYGYTF.

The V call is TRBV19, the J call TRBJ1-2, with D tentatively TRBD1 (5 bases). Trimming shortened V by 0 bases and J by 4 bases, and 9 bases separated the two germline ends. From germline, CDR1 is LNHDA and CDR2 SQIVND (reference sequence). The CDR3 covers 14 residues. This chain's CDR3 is CASSIEKGPYGYTF. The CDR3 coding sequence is TGTGCCAGTAGTATAGAGAAGGGGCCCTATGGCTACACCTTC.

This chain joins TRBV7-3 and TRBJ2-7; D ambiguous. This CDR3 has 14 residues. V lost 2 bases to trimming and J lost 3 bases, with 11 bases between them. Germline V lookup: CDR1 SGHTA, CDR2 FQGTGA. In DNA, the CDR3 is TGTGCCAGCAGCTTAGATCGCGGAGACTACGAGCAGTACTTC. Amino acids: CASSLDRGDYEQYF.

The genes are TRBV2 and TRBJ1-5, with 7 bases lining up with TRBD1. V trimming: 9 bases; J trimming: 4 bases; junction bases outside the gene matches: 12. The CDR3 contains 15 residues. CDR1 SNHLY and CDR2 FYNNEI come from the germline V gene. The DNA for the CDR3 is TGTGCCAGTAACCCCGACAGGGTGCAAAATCAGCCCCAGCATTTT. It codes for CASNPDRVQNQPQHF.